This T cell receptor beta chain is from a study of CD8+ T cells in alopecia areata. Background on the study: Patients remained on tofacitinib for 6 to 18 months and then went 6 months without it. Whole-study findings and limits: On tofacitinib, scalp and blood still held many of the expanded lesional clones. Affected lesional scalp, above all in alopecia totalis/universalis, was more clonal than normal scalp.

This clone was seen a few times. What it binds is unknown. Germline V lookup: CDR1 SQVTM, CDR2 ANQGSEA. This CDR3 is built from 12 residues. V lost 7 bases and J lost 0, with 10 bases in between. cDNA prepared by RNA extraction and subsequent reverse transcription served as the template for sequencing. Some clones are missing from TCRdb's copy, which holds only in-frame ones; the method was immunoSEQ multiplex PCR. The profile covers about 210,000 clones, with around two fifths appearing a single time and about 2.6% taken by the ten largest. Treatment meaning: oral pan-JAK inhibitor, 5-10 mg twice daily. PBMCs, the starting material, were the source of sorted CD4+ and CD8+ T cells.

The sample in question was CD4+ T cells sorted from blood, obtained at approximately week 39, from a patient treated with tofacitinib. This sequence was found in a human donor with alopecia areata. V usage is TRBV29-1 and J usage is TRBJ2-7; no clear D. The CDR3 sequence is CSALASSYEQYF. Here the CDR3 DNA reads TGCAGCGCCTTGGCGAGCTCCTACGAGCAGTACTTC.